The 25 T cell receptor beta chains presented below share a single source sample, sequenced in a study of control samples from healthy donors and cancer patients. Some clones are missing from TCRdb's copy, which holds only in-frame ones; the method was immunoSEQ multiplex PCR. Counted here are 120,000 or so clones, roughly 88% occurring once; the ten biggest clones make up roughly 4%. The sample consisted of PBMCs. The origin of the receptors is a woman aged 55-70 years with lung cancer.

This sequence joins TRBV4-1 and TRBJ2-1; no clear D. Germline CDR1 and CDR2: MGHRA and YSYEKL. The CDR3 consists of 11 residues. Trimming shortened V by 1 base and J by 7 bases, and 2 bases separated the two germline ends. Here the CDR3 reads CASSQVNEQFF. As DNA, the CDR3 is TGCGCCAGCAGCCAAGTAAATGAGCAGTTCTTC.

The chain combines TRBV10-3 with TRBJ2-7, with 7 bases aligning to TRBD2. The germline CDR1 and CDR2 sequences are ENHRY and SYGVKD. The CDR3 has 14 residues. V lost 6 bases to trimming and J lost 2 bases; unmatched junction nucleotides: 7. The CDR3 DNA is TGTGCCATCAGAGGGGCGGGAGAGGCCTACGAGCAGTACTTC. Protein: CAIRGAGEAYEQYF.

V gene TRBV7-8 combines with J gene TRBJ2-5; the D is unclear. CDR3 length: 14 residues. Germline loops: CDR1 SGHVS, CDR2 FQNEAQ. The germline V and J ends were trimmed by 3 bases and 2 bases, with 10 bases remaining between them. CDR3 sequence reads: CASSFGRMQETQYF. The CDR3 bases are TGTGCCAGCAGCTTCGGACGGATGCAAGAGACCCAGTACTTC.

For this clone: In the same sample, other DNA sequences code for this CDR3. The CDR3 here is CASSLRSDTEAFF. The CDR3 DNA is TGTGCCAGCAGCTTACGGTCCGACACTGAAGCTTTCTTT. The chain joins TRBV7-9 to TRBJ1-1; D uncertain. CDR1 is SEHNR and CDR2 is FQNEAQ in the germline V gene (reference sequence). V lost 2 bases to trimming and J lost 3 bases, with 7 bases between them. This CDR3 is built from 13 residues. Combining the CDR3 with reference TRBV7-9 and TRBJ1-1 gives the whole variable domain DTGVSQNPRHKITKRGQNVTFRCDPISEHNRLYWYRQTLGQGPEFLTYFQNEAQLEKSRLLSDRFSAERPKGSFSTLEIQRTEQGDSAMYLCASSLRSDTEAFFGQGTRLTVV.

The chain is built from TRBV7-2 and TRBJ2-5, with TRBD2 identical over 8 bases. The CDR3 is 14 residues long. Germline V lookup: CDR1 SGHTA, CDR2 FQGNSA. With V trimmed by 7 bases and J by 5 bases, 9 bases remained unmatched. The CDR3 reads CASNYRGGRETQYF. The CDR3 DNA sequence: TGTGCCAGCAATTACCGGGGGGGCCGTGAGACCCAGTACTTC. Based on the CDR3 plus reference TRBV7-2 and TRBJ2-5, the full variable domain is GAGVSQSPSNKVTEKGKDVELRCDPISGHTALYWYRQSLGQGLEFLIYFQGNSAPDKSGLPSDRFSAERTGGSVSTLTIQRTQQEDSAVYLCASNYRGGRETQYFGPGTRLLVL.

This chain links TRBV18 with TRBJ2-3; D call uncertain. Germline CDR1 is KGHSH and CDR2 is LQKENI. This CDR3 region has 13 residues. V was pared by 0 bases and J by 4 bases, with 5 bases between. CDR3 sequence: CASSPPGPDTQYF. In DNA, the CDR3 is TGTGCCAGCTCACCACCAGGGCCAGATACGCAGTATTTT.

This sequence joins TRBV6-5 and TRBJ1-5; D not resolved. The CDR3 is made up of 14 amino acids. The V end lost 0 bases, the J end lost 2 bases, and 5 bases lay between the germline ends. Germline V gene sequence: CDR1 MNHEY, CDR2 SVGAGI. The CDR3 DNA reads as TGTGCCAGCAGTTACTCTTCCCGCAATCAGCCCCAGCATTTT. Its protein is CASSYSSRNQPQHF.

V gene TRBV18 combines with J gene TRBJ1-4; 12 nucleotides line up with TRBD1. Trimming took 6 bases from V and 2 from J; bases not matched to a gene: 4. Germline V CDR1 and CDR2: KGHSH, LQKENI. The CDR3 has 16 amino acids. The DNA for the CDR3 is TGTGCCAGCTCCCAGGGACAGGGGGCCACTAATGAAAAACTGTTTTTT. Translated: CASSQGQGATNEKLFF.

The chain recombines TRBV10-3 with TRBJ1-2; tentative D call: TRBD1 (6 bases). CDR3 length: 15 amino acids. The V gene's germline CDR1 is ENHRY and CDR2 SYGVKD. Trimming removed 4 bases from V and 4 bases from J, with 16 bases in between. The CDR3 spells CAISVGGEQGYGYTF. The CDR3 region has the DNA TGTGCCATCAGTGTGGGAGGGGAACAGGGCTATGGCTACACCTTC.

This clone was picked up one time. The chain recombines TRBV12-3 or TRBV12-4 with TRBJ2-7; a possible D gene is TRBD2 (6 bases). The CDR3 is 13 residues long. V was clipped by 6 bases and J by 6 bases, with 15 bases between them. Written as DNA, the CDR3 is TGTGCCAGCAGACTACGGGACTTCGCCGAGCAGTACTTC. Amino acid sequence: CASRLRDFAEQYF.

V is TRBV2 and J is TRBJ2-3; the match to TRBD1 covers 8 bases. V trimming: 6 bases; J trimming: 1 base; junction bases outside the gene matches: 6. CDR1 is SNHLY and CDR2 is FYNNEI in the germline V gene. The CDR3 runs 15 residues. The CDR3 sequence is CASRKDRGGTDTQYF. DNA for the CDR3: TGTGCCAGCAGGAAAGACAGGGGCGGCACAGATACGCAGTATTTT.

A note on this clone: One end of the junction does not line up with germline, which may come from a read error. This chain joins TRBV11-2 and TRBJ2-2, with 7 bases identical to TRBD1. The CDR3 loop spans 15 amino acids. CDR1 is SGHAT, CDR2 FQNNGV, per germline. The CDR3 is CASTLRGPRTGELFF. CDR3 sequence (DNA): TGTGCCAGCACCTTAAGGGGGCCGAGAACCGGGGAGCTGTTTTTT.

V and J are TRBV27 and TRBJ1-4; the match to TRBD1 covers 8 bases. Germline CDR1 reads MNHEY; CDR2 reads SMNVEV (reference sequence). Germline trimming cut 4 bases from V and 8 bases from J; bases unmatched to any gene: 9. There are 15 residues in the CDR3. The CDR3 DNA reads as TGTGCCAGCAGTTGGCAGACCGGGACAGGCGAAAAACTGTTTTTT. Its protein is CASSWQTGTGEKLFF.

This chain joins TRBV11-3 and TRBJ2-2; 8 bases are shared with TRBD1. This CDR3 is 16 amino acids long. V was pared by 2 bases and J by 3 bases, with 5 bases of the junction left unmatched. CDR1 is SGHNT, CDR2 YENEEA, per germline. The CDR3 protein is CASSLLGQGDTGELFF. The CDR3 DNA reads as TGTGCCAGCAGCTTACTCGGACAGGGAGACACCGGGGAGCTGTTTTTT.

The V call is TRBV6-6, the J call TRBJ1-2; D gene unclear. Germline V CDR1 and CDR2: MNHNY, SVGAGI (reference sequence). The CDR3 extends over 12 amino acids. The V end lost 7 bases, the J end lost 0 bases, and 6 bases lay between the germline ends. The DNA of the CDR3 is TGTGCCAGCACTCCAGCTAACTATGGCTACACCTTC. It yields the protein CASTPANYGYTF.

The chain employs TRBV4-3 and TRBJ1-4; 9 bases fit TRBD1. The CDR3 runs 16 residues. Trimming took 0 bases from V and 7 from J; bases not matched to a gene: 6. CDR1 and CDR2 from the germline V gene are LGHNA and YSLEER. CDR3 sequence (DNA): TGCGCCAGCAGCCAAGAACTGGGACAGGGAAGTGAAAAACTGTTTTTT. Residues: CASSQELGQGSEKLFF.

The chain couples TRBV6-5 to TRBJ2-5, with 8 bases identical to TRBD2. Trimming removed 2 bases from V and 4 bases from J; junction bases left unmatched: 3. Germline CDR1 is MNHEY and CDR2 is SVGAGI. The CDR3 totals 14 residues. CDR3 residues: CASSYTTSGETQYF. The CDR3 DNA follows: TGTGCCAGCAGTTACACAACTAGCGGAGAGACCCAGTACTTC.

The chain couples TRBV9 to TRBJ1-3; D gene ambiguous. This CDR3 is 16 amino acids long. V shed 0 bases and J shed 4 bases, with 14 bases lying between them. Germline CDR1 is SGDLS and CDR2 is YYNGEE. The CDR3 coding sequence is TGTGCCAGCAGCGTAGCACTCTCGGCGATAGGAAACACCATATATTTT. It specifies CASSVALSAIGNTIYF.

The rearrangement uses TRBV4-2 and TRBJ1-3, with D possibly matching TRBD1 (5 bases). Per germline, CDR1 LGHNA and CDR2 YNFKEQ. Trimming cost V 0 bases and J 2 bases, with 11 bases left between them. The CDR3 loop spans 16 amino acids. This chain's CDR3 is CASSQDLIGAGNTIYF. For the CDR3, the DNA is TGTGCCAGCAGCCAAGACCTTATAGGGGCTGGAAACACCATATATTTT.

The chain uses TRBV6-5 and TRBJ1-6; no definite D call. Per germline, CDR1 MNHEY and CDR2 SVGAGI. CDR3 length equals 15 residues. Trimming cost V 7 bases and J 0 bases, with 10 bases left between them. CDR3 region: CASTPRSSYNSPLHF. In DNA form, the CDR3 reads TGTGCCAGCACTCCCAGGAGCTCCTATAATTCACCCCTCCACTTT.

The chain recombines TRBV19 with TRBJ2-7, with D possibly being TRBD2 (5 bases). Trimming removed 1 base from V and 2 bases from J, with 12 bases in between. Germline CDR1 and CDR2: LNHDA and SQIVND (reference sequence). This CDR3 is built from 15 residues. The CDR3 DNA reads TGTGCCAGTAGTATAGCAGCGGAATTGACCTACGAGCAGTACTTC. Its protein product is CASSIAAELTYEQYF.

As DNA, the CDR3 is TGTGCCAGTGGCACGGACCGATTCTACAATGAGCAGTTCTTC. This gives the protein CASGTDRFYNEQFF. The V and J genes are TRBV19 and TRBJ2-1; D gene ambiguous. V was clipped by 8 bases and J by 3 bases, with 14 bases between them. Germline loops: CDR1 LNHDA, CDR2 SQIVND (reference sequence). The CDR3 contains 14 residues.

This chain links TRBV6-6 with TRBJ1-5; tentative D call: TRBD1 (5 bases). The CDR3 contains 11 residues. Germline loops: CDR1 MNHNY, CDR2 SVGAGI (reference sequence). V was pared by 5 bases and J by 11 bases, with 10 bases between. The CDR3 sequence: CASSPQEAQHF. The CDR3 bases are TGTGCCAGCAGTCCACAGGAGGCCCAGCATTTT.

CDR3 region: CASSPTGPIVYGYTF. The CDR3 bases are TGTGCCAGTAGCCCGACCGGGCCGATAGTCTATGGCTACACCTTC. This sequence joins TRBV19 and TRBJ1-2; D is ambiguous. The CDR3 is 15 amino acids. Germline-derived CDR1 and CDR2 are LNHDA and SQIVND (reference sequence). Between the trimmed V and J ends, which lost 6 bases and 4 bases, there was a span of 18 bases. Combining the CDR3 with reference TRBV19 and TRBJ1-2 gives the whole variable domain DGGITQSPKYLFRKEGQNVTLSCEQNLNHDAMYWYRQDPGQGLRLIYYSQIVNDFQKGDIAEGYSVSREKKESFPLTVTSAQKNPTAFYLCASSPTGPIVYGYTFGSGTRLTVV.

V gene TRBV27 combines with J gene TRBJ2-1; D unclear. V was trimmed by 4 bases and J by 0 bases, leaving 10 bases between them. This CDR3 region has 15 residues. Per the germline V gene, CDR1 is MNHEY and CDR2 is SMNVEV (reference sequence). DNA of the CDR3: TGTGCCAGCAGTTCCCTCGCGAGCTCCTACAATGAGCAGTTCTTC. Translation gives CASSSLASSYNEQFF.